This T cell receptor (beta chain) was documented in a study of cytomegalovirus exposure and HLA in healthy donors. General study points: The study labeled 150 or so TCR beta chains cytomegalovirus-associated.

This clone was detected only a few times. Its antigen is unknown. The donors were healthy bone marrow donors. It was with 60 Vbeta and 13 Jbeta primers that the PCR ran. Measured with immunoSEQ multiplex PCR; TCRdb has only the in-frame clones, and not every one. The data show about 77,000 clones, with around 79% seen just once and 3.5% to 5.5% held by the top ten. J gave up 5 bases and V 6 bases, and 7 bases lay outside the gene matches. The CDR3 runs 16 residues. Germline CDR1 and CDR2: SGHTA and FQGTGA. The V and J genes are TRBV7-3 and TRBJ2-5, with 15 bases matching TRBD2. The sequenced sample consisted of PBMCs. This clonotype originated in a man aged 40-49 years in good health and CMV-seronegative. CDR3 nucleotide sequence: TGTGCCAGCAGTAAAGGACTAGCGGGAGGGCCGGAGACCCAGTACTTC. Its protein is CASSKGLAGGPETQYF. The complete variable domain, with remaining parts taken from reference TRBV7-3 and TRBJ2-5, reads GAGVSQTPSNKVTEKGKYVELRCDPISGHTALYWYRQSLGQGPEFLIYFQGTGAADDSGLPNDRFFAVRPEGSVSTLKIQRTERGDSAVYLCASSKGLAGGPETQYFGPGTRLLVL.